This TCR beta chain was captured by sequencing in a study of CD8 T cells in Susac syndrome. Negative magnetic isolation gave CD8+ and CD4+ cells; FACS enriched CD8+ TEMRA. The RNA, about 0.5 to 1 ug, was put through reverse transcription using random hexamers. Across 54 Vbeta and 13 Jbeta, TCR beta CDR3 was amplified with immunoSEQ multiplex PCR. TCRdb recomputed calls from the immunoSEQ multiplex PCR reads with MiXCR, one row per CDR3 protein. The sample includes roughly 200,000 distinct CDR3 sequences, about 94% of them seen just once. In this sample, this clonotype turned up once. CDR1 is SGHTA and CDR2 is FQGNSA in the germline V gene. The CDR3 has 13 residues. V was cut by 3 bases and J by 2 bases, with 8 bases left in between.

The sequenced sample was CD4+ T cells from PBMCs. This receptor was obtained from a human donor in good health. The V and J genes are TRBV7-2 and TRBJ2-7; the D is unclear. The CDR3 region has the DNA TGTGCCAGCAGCTTTCCCAGCGCCTACGAGCAGTACGTC. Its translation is CASSFPSAYEQYV.